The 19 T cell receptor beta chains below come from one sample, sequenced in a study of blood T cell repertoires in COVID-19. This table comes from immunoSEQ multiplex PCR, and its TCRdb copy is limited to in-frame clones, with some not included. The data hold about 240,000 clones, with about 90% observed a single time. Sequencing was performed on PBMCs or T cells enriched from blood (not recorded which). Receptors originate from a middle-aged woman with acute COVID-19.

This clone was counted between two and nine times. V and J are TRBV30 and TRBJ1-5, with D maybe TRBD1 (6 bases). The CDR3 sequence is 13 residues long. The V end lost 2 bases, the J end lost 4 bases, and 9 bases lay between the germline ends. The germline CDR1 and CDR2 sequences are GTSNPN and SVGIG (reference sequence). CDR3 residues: CAWSTQGNQPQHF. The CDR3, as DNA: TGTGCCTGGAGTACACAGGGTAATCAGCCCCAGCATTTT.

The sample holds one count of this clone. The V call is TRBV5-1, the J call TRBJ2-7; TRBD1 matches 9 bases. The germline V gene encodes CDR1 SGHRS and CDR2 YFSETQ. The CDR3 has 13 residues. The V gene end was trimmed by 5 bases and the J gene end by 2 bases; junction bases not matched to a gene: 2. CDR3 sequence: CASRGTGTYEQYF. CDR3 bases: TGCGCCAGCAGAGGGACAGGGACCTACGAGCAGTACTTC.

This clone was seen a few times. This CDR3 reads CASSYSQDYEKLFF. The DNA for the CDR3 is TGTGCCAGCAGTTACTCACAGGATTATGAAAAACTGTTTTTT. V and J are TRBV6-2 or TRBV6-3 and TRBJ1-4, with D tentatively TRBD1 (5 bases). Trimming left V 0 bases short and J 6 bases short, with 8 bases between. Germline values: CDR1 MNHEY, CDR2 SVGEGT. CDR3 size: 14 residues.

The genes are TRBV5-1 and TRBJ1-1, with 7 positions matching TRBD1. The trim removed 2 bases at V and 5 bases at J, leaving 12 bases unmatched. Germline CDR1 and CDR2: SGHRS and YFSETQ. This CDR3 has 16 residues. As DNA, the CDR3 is TGCGCCAGCAGCTTTAACCGACAGGGATTAGGGACTGAAGCTTTCTTT. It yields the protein CASSFNRQGLGTEAFF.

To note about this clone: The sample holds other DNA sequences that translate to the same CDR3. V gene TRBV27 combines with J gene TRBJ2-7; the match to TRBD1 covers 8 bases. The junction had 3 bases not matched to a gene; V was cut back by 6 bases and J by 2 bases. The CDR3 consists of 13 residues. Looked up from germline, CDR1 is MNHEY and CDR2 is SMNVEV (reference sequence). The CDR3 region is CASSGQGPYEQYF. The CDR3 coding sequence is TGTGCCAGCAGCGGACAGGGTCCCTACGAGCAGTACTTC.

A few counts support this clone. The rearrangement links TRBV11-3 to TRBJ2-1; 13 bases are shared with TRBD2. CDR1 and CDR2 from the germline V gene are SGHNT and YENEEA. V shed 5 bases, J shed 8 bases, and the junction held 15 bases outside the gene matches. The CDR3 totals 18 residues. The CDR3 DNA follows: TGTGCCAGCAGCCGGACTAGCGGGAGAGGGAGGGACAGGGATGAGCAGTTCTTC. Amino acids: CASSRTSGRGRDRDEQFF. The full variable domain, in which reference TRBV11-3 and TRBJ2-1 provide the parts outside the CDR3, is EAGVVQSPRYKIIEKKQPVAFWCNPISGHNTLYWYLQNLGQGPELLIRYENEEAVDDSQLPKDRFSAERLKGVDSTLKIQPAELGDSAVYLCASSRTSGRGRDRDEQFFGPGTRLTVL.

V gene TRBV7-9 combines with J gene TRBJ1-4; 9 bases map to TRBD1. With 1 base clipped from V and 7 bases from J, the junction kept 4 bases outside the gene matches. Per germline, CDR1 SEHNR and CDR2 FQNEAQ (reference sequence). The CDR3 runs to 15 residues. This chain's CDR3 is CASSLGGTGFEKLFF. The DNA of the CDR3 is TGTGCCAGCAGCTTAGGTGGGACAGGGTTTGAAAAACTGTTTTTT.

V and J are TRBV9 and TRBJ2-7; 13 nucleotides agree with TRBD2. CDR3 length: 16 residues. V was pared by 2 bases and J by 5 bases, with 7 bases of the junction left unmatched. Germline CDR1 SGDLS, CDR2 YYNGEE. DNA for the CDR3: TGTGCCAGCAGCGTCGGACTAGCGGGAGTTCAGGACGAGCAGTACTTC. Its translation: CASSVGLAGVQDEQYF.

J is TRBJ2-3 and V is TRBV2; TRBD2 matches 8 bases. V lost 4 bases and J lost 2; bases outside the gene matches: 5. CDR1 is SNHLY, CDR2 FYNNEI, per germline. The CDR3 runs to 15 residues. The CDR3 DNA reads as TGTGCCAGCAGTGGGAGCGGGAGAATCACAGATACGCAGTATTTT. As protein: CASSGSGRITDTQYF. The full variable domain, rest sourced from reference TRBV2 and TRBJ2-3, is EPEVTQTPSHQVTQMGQEVILRCVPISNHLYFYWYRQILGQKVEFLVSFYNNEISEKSEIFDDQFSVERPDGSNFTLKIRSTKLEDSAMYFCASSGSGRITDTQYFGPGTRLTVL.

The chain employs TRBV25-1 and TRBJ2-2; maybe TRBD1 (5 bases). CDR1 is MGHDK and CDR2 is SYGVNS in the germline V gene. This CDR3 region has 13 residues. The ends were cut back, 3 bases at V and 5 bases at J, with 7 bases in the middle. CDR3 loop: CASSDRVTGELFF. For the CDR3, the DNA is TGTGCCAGCAGTGACAGGGTGACCGGGGAGCTGTTTTTT. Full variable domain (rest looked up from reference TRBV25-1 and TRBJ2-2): EADIYQTPRYLVIGTGKKITLECSQTMGHDKMYWYQQDPGMELHLIHYSYGVNSTEKGDLSSESTVSRIRTEHFPLTLESARPSHTSQYLCASSDRVTGELFFGEGSRLTVL.

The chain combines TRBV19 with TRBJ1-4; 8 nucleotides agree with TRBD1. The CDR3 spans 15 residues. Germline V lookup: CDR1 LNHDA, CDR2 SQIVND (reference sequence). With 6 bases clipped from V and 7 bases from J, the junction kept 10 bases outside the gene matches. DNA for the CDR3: TGTGCCAGTAGCGGGGTACAGGGGGGCAGTGAAAAACTGTTTTTT. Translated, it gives CASSGVQGGSEKLFF.

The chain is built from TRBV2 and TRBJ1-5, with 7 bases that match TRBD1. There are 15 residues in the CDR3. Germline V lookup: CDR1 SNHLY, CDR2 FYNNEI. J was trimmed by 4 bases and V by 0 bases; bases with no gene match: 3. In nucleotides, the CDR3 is TGTGCCAGCAGTGAAGCAGGGGGCGGGAATCAGCCCCAGCATTTT. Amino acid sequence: CASSEAGGGNQPQHF.

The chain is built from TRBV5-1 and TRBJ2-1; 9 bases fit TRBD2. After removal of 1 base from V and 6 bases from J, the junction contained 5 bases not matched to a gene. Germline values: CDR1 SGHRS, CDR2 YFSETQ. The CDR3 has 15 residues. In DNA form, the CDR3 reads TGCGCCAGCAGCTTGTACGGGACTAGCTCCAATGAGCAGTTCTTC. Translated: CASSLYGTSSNEQFF.

This CDR3 reads CASRYGPGGGPYEQYF. CDR3 sequence (DNA): TGTGCCAGCAGGTACGGCCCGGGCGGGGGGCCCTACGAGCAGTACTTC. The V and J genes are TRBV6-2 or TRBV6-3 and TRBJ2-7; 8 bases line up with TRBD2. The CDR3 is made up of 16 amino acids. With 6 bases clipped from V and 2 bases from J, the junction kept 12 bases outside the gene matches. Germline CDR1 MNHEY, CDR2 SVGEGT.

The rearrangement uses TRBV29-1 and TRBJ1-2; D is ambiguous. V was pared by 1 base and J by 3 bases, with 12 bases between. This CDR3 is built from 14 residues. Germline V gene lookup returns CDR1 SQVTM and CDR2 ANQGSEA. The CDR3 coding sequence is TGCAGCGTTGAAGGGGTGGGGAGAGACTATGGCTACACCTTC. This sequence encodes CSVEGVGRDYGYTF.

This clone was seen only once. CDR3 residues: CASTQSRDTSYPNEQFF. Written as DNA, the CDR3 is TGTGCCAGCACCCAAAGTCGGGACACTAGTTATCCCAATGAGCAGTTCTTC. V gene TRBV5-5 combines with J gene TRBJ2-1, with a possible D match to TRBD1 (6 bases). V lost 6 bases to trimming and J lost 6 bases, with 25 bases between them. Looked up from germline, CDR1 is SGHKS and CDR2 is YYEKEE (reference sequence). The CDR3 sequence is 17 residues long.

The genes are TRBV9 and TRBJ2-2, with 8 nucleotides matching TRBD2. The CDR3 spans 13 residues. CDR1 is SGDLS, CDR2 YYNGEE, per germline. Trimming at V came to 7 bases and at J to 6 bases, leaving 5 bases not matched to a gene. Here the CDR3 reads CASGAGGAGELFF. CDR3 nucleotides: TGTGCCAGCGGCGCGGGAGGTGCCGGGGAGCTGTTTTTT. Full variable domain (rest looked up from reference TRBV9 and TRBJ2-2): DSGVTQTPKHLITATGQRVTLRCSPRSGDLSVYWYQQSLDQGLQFLIQYYNGEERAKGNILERFSAQQFPDLHSELNLSSLELGDSALYFCASGAGGAGELFFGEGSRLTVL.

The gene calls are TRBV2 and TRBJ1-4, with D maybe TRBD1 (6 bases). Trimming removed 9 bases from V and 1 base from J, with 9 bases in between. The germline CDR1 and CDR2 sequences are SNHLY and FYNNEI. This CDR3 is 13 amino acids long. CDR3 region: CASGGLTNEKLFF. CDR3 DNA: TGTGCCAGTGGGGGCTTAACTAATGAAAAACTGTTTTTT.

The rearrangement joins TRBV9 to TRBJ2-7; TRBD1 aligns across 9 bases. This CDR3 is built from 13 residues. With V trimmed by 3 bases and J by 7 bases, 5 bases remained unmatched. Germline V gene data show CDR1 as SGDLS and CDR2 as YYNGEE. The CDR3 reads CASSDGTGSEQYF. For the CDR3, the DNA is TGTGCCAGCAGCGACGGGACAGGGAGTGAGCAGTACTTC. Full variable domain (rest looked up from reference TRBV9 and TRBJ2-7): DSGVTQTPKHLITATGQRVTLRCSPRSGDLSVYWYQQSLDQGLQFLIQYYNGEERAKGNILERFSAQQFPDLHSELNLSSLELGDSALYFCASSDGTGSEQYFGPGTRLTVT.